The sequence of this T cell receptor beta chain was determined in a study of immune evolution from preneoplasia to lung adenocarcinoma. Study results and caveats: Top clone frequencies peaked in normal lung, apparently declining through invasive adenocarcinoma. Compared with EGFR-mutant or double wild-type lesions, KRAS-mutant nodules were more clonal. Later-stage lesions appeared to have more T cells, more diversity, less clonality.

This CDR3 spans 17 amino acids. The germline gives CDR1 MNHEY, CDR2 SMNVEV (reference sequence). Trimming removed 7 bases at V and 2 bases at J, with 21 bases between. The protocol was immunoSEQ multiplex PCR, while the TCRdb copy is restricted to in-frame clones and leaves out a portion. Counted here are around 9,300 clones, 75% to 85% occurring once; the ten biggest clones make up around 13%. Points on this clone: Its specificity is unknown.

The TCR originated in a person of 80 years or more with lung adenocarcinoma. This rearrangement joins TRBV27 to TRBJ2-1; possibly TRBD1 or TRBD2 for D (5 bases each). Source material: FFPE lung adenocarcinoma in situ tissue. The CDR3 DNA is TGTGCCAGCACTCAAACTAGGGGCAGCGGAACCTACAATGAGCAGTTCTTC. Amino acid sequence: CASTQTRGSGTYNEQFF.